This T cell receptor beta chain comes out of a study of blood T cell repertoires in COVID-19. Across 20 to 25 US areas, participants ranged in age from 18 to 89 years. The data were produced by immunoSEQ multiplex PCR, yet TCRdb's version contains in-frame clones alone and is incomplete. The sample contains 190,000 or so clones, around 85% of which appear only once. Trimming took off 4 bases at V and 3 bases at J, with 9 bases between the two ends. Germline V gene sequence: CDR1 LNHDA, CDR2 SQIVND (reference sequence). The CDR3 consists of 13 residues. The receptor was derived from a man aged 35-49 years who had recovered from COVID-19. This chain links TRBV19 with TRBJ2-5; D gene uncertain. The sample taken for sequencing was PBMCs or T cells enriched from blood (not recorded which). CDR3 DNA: TGTGCCAGTAGTAAACAGATTAAAGAGACCCAGTACTTC. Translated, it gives CASSKQIKETQYF. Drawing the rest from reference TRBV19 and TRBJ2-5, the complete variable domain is DGGITQSPKYLFRKEGQNVTLSCEQNLNHDAMYWYRQDPGQGLRLIYYSQIVNDFQKGDIAEGYSVSREKKESFPLTVTSAQKNPTAFYLCASSKQIKETQYFGPGTRLLVL.